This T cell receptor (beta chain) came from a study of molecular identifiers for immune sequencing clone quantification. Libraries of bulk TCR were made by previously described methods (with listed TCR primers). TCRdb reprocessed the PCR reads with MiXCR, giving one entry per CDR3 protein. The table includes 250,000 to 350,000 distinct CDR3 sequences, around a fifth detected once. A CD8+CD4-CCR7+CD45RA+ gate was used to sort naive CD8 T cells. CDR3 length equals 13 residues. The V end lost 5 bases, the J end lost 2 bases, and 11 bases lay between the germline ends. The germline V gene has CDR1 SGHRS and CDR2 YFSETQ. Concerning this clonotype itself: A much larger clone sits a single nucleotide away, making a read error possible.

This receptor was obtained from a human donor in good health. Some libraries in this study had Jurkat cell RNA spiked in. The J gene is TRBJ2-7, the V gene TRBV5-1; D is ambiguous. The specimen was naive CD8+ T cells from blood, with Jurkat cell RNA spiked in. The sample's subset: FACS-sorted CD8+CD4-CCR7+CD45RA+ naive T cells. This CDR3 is CASSQIGPYEQYF. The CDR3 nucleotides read TGCGCCAGCAGTCAGATAGGCCCCTACGAGCAGTACTTC.